The entry that follows covers one TCR beta chain sequence. Source study methods: Reference gene primer amplification in the assay estimated nucleated cell counts. Some clones are missing from TCRdb's copy, which holds only in-frame ones; the method was immunoSEQ multiplex PCR. Clone size and the V and J calls come from that table; the DNA yielded D and trimming. The table has roughly 150,000 clones, around 76% seen once; the top ten hold 4% to 4.5%. The CDR3 spans 15 residues. Germline V gives CDR1 SNHLY, CDR2 FYNNEI. Trimming removed 6 bases from V and 5 bases from J; junction bases left unmatched: 10. The data were taken from a study of blood T cell repertoires in COVID-19. Study-wide background: Samples representing acute and convalescent COVID-19 were sourced from the United States, Italy and Spain. The analysed material was cDNA or gDNA that came from T cells, B-cell-depleted T cells, or PBMCs.

The sequence came from a man aged 60-69 years with acute or convalescent COVID-19. The chain combines TRBV2 with TRBJ2-4; TRBD1 matches 7 bases. Sequencing was performed on peripheral blood. CDR3 coding DNA: TGTGCCAGCAGACCCGTCCAGGGGACAGAAAACATTCAGTACTTC. Translation gives CASRPVQGTENIQYF.